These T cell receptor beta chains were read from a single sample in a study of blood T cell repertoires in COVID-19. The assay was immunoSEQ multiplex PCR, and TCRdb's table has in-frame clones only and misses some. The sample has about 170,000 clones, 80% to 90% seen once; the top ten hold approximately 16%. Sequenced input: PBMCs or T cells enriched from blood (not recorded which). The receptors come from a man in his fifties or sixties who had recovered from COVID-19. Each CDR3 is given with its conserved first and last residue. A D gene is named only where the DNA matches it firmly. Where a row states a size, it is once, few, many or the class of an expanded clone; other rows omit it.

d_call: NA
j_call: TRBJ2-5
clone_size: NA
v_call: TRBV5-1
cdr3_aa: CASSLGTQGIETQYF
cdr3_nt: TGCGCCAGCAGCCTGGGCACCCAGGGGATTGAGACCCAGTACTTC

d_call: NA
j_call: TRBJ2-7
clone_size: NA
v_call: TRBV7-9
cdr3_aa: CASSFPGSGKSYEQYF
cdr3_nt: TGTGCCAGCAGCTTCCCAGGATCAGGGAAATCCTACGAGCAGTACTTC

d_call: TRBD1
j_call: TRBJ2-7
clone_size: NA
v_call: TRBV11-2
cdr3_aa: CASSILGTGFRSSYEQYF
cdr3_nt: TGTGCCAGCAGCATACTCGGGACAGGGTTCAGGAGCTCCTACGAGCAGTACTTC

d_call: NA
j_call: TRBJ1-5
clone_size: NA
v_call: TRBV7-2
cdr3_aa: CASSLVASSSNQPQHF
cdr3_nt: TGTGCCAGCAGCTTAGTGGCCTCATCGAGCAATCAGCCCCAGCATTTT

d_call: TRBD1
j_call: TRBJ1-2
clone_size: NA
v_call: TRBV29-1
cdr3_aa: CSALPRTGNYGYTF
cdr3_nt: TGCAGCGCCCTACCCCGGACAGGGAACTATGGCTACACCTTC

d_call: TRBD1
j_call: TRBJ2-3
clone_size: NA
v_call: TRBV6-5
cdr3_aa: CASSYGQGAYTQYF
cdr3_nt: TGTGCCAGCAGTTACGGTCAGGGGGCTTATACGCAGTATTTT

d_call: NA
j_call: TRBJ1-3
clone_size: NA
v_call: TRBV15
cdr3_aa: CATSRDRVSGNTIYF
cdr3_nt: TGTGCCACCAGCAGAGATCGGGTTTCAGGAAACACCATATATTTT

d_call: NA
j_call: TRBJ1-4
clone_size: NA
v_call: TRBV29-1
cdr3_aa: CSVVWTNPATNEKLFF
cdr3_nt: TGCAGCGTTGTTTGGACAAACCCTGCAACTAATGAAAAACTGTTTTTT

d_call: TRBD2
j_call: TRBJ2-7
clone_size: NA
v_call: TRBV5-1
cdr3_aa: CASSGGRAEQYF
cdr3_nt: TGCGCCAGCTCGGGAGGACGGGCCGAGCAGTACTTC

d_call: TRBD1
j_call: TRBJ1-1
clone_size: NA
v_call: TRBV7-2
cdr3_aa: CASRLTGGGNTEAFF
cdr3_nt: TGTGCCAGCAGGTTGACAGGGGGCGGGAACACTGAAGCTTTCTTT

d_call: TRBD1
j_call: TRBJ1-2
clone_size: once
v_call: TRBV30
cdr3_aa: CARQGTQNYYGYTF
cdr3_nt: TGTGCCCGACAGGGCACTCAGAACTACTATGGCTACACCTTC

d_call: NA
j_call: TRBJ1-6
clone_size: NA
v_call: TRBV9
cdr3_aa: CASSADREPYNSPLHF
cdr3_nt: TGTGCCAGCAGCGCAGACAGAGAACCCTATAATTCACCCCTCCACTTT

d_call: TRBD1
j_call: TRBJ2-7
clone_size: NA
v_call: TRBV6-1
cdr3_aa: CASSDTGVYGSYEQYF
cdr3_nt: TGTGCCAGCAGTGATACAGGGGTTTACGGCTCCTACGAGCAGTACTTC

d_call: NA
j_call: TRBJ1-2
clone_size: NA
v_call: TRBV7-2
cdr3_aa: CASSLAGARGYTF
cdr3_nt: TGTGCCAGCAGCTTAGCAGGGGCTAGGGGCTACACCTTC

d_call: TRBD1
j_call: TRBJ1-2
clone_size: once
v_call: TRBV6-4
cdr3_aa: CASKRTGELGYTF
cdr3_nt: TGTGCCAGCAAGCGGACAGGGGAACTTGGCTACACCTTC

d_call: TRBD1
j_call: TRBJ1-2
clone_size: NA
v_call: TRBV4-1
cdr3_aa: CASRGTGQGLNYGYTF
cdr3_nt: TGCGCCAGCAGGGGGACAGGACAGGGCCTCAACTATGGCTACACCTTC

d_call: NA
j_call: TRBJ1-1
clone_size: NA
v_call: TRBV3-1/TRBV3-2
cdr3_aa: CASSQVGGGRTEAFF
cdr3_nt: TGTGCCAGCAGCCAAGTGGGTGGGGGGAGGACTGAAGCTTTCTTT

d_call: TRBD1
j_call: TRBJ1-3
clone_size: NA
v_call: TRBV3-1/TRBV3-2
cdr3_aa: CASSQDLGTGGSGNTIYF
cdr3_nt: TGTGCCAGCAGCCAAGATCTCGGGACAGGGGGCTCTGGAAACACCATATATTTT

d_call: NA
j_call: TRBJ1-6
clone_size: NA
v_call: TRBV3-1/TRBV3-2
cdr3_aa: CASSLGVGPFNSPLHF
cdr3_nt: TGTGCCAGCAGCCTCGGGGTGGGTCCGTTTAATTCACCCCTCCACTTT

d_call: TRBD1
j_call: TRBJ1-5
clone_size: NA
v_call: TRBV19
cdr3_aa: CASTKDRVSNQPQHF
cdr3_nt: TGTGCCAGTACCAAAGACAGGGTTAGCAATCAGCCCCAGCATTTT

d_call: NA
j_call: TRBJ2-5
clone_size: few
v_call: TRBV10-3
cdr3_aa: CAISLSGGETQYF
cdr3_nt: TGTGCCATCAGCCTTAGCGGCGGGGAGACCCAGTACTTC

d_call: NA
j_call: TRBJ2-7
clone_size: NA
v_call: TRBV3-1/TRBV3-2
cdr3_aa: CASSDRHMSLEQYF
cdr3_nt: TGTGCCAGCAGCGACCGACATATGTCCCTCGAGCAGTACTTC

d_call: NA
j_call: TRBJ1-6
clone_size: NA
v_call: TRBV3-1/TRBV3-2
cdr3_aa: CASSQGQPTSPLHF
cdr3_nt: TGTGCCAGCAGCCAAGGACAGCCCACCTCTCCCCTCCACTTT